One sample yielded the 28 T cell receptor beta chains listed below, sequenced in a study of T cell responses to AZD1222 COVID-19 vaccine. Measured with immunoSEQ multiplex PCR; TCRdb has only the in-frame clones, and not every one. Of about 130,000 clones listed, about 93% were seen once; the top ten hold approximately 6.8%. Sequencing used peripheral blood, obtained 28 days after the second AZD1222 dose. The receptor source for this set is an adult who received the AZD1222 COVID-19 vaccine.

CDR3 nucleotide sequence: TGTGCCAGCAGCTTATGGGATCCAGGGATATTAGCGGGGGCCTACGAGCAGTACTTC. This gives the protein CASSLWDPGILAGAYEQYF. The chain couples TRBV13 to TRBJ2-7; 9 bases agree with TRBD2. J was trimmed by 2 bases and V by 2 bases; bases with no gene match: 16. CDR1 and CDR2 from the germline V gene are PRHDT and FYEKMQ (reference sequence). The CDR3 covers 19 residues.

This clone has only one observation. The chain combines TRBV7-2 with TRBJ1-6; TRBD1 agrees at 10 bases. Germline assignment: CDR1 SGHTA and CDR2 FQGNSA. The CDR3 length is 16 residues. The V segment lost 4 bases and the J segment 9 bases; nucleotides outside the gene matches: 9. The CDR3 coding sequence is TGTGCCAGCAGCTACGGGGACAGGGGTTGGAGTTCACCCCTCCACTTT. This sequence encodes CASSYGDRGWSSPLHF. The full variable domain, with the rest looked up from reference TRBV7-2 and TRBJ1-6, is GAGVSQSPSNKVTEKGKDVELRCDPISGHTALYWYRQSLGQGLEFLIYFQGNSAPDKSGLPSDRFSAERTGGSVSTLTIQRTQQEDSAVYLCASSYGDRGWSSPLHFGNGTRLTVT.

DNA of the CDR3: TGTGCCAGCAGCGGAGCGGGAGATACAGGGTCCTATGGCTACACCTTC. This translates into CASSGAGDTGSYGYTF. The rearrangement links TRBV9 to TRBJ1-2, with D possibly TRBD1 on 6 matching bases. The CDR3 contains 16 residues. The ends were cut back, 3 bases at V and 4 bases at J, with 19 bases in the middle. The germline CDR1 and CDR2 sequences are SGDLS and YYNGEE. Drawing the rest from reference TRBV9 and TRBJ1-2, the complete variable domain is DSGVTQTPKHLITATGQRVTLRCSPRSGDLSVYWYQQSLDQGLQFLIQYYNGEERAKGNILERFSAQQFPDLHSELNLSSLELGDSALYFCASSGAGDTGSYGYTFGSGTRLTVV.

J is TRBJ1-2 and V is TRBV7-2; D not certain. CDR1 and CDR2 from the germline V gene are SGHTA and FQGNSA. Trimming took 1 base from V and 3 from J, leaving 12 bases between them. The CDR3 consists of 15 residues. The CDR3 nucleotides are TGTGCCAGCAGCTTAGGAGTAGGCAGGTACTATGGCTACACCTTC. Translating it yields CASSLGVGRYYGYTF.

V and J are TRBV19 and TRBJ1-5; no firm D call. The CDR3 has 13 residues. Trimming took 4 bases from V and 4 from J, leaving 8 bases between them. Germline CDR1 is LNHDA and CDR2 is SQIVND (reference sequence). This chain's CDR3 is CASSTPSNQPQHF. The CDR3 DNA is TGTGCCAGTAGTACCCCCTCTAATCAGCCCCAGCATTTT.

This chain uses TRBV30 with TRBJ1-1; no clear D gene. CDR3 length: 10 amino acids. CDR1 GTSNPN and CDR2 SVGIG come from the germline V gene (reference sequence). V shed 2 bases and J shed 5 bases, with 3 bases lying between them. CDR3 DNA: TGTGCCTGGAGTATGACTGAAGCTTTCTTT. It translates to CAWSMTEAFF.

The DNA for the CDR3 is TGTGCCAGCAGCTTGGGGGGACTAGCATCCTACGAGCAGTACTTC. It specifies CASSLGGLASYEQYF. V usage is TRBV5-8 and J usage is TRBJ2-7, with 9 bases lining up with TRBD2. With 0 bases clipped from V and 1 base from J, the junction kept 2 bases outside the gene matches. From germline, CDR1 is SGHTS and CDR2 YDEGEE. This CDR3 spans 15 amino acids.

This chain uses TRBV19 with TRBJ1-4; D is uncertain. Germline V gives CDR1 LNHDA, CDR2 SQIVND (reference sequence). Trimming left V 3 bases short and J 0 bases short, with 8 bases between. CDR3 length: 15 residues. CDR3 sequence: CASSMRSATNEKLFF. CDR3 DNA sequence: TGTGCCAGTAGTATGCGGTCAGCAACTAATGAAAAACTGTTTTTT.

V gene TRBV5-1 combines with J gene TRBJ1-3, with no clear D. Germline assignment: CDR1 SGHRS and CDR2 YFSETQ. The CDR3 consists of 14 residues. Trimming stripped 4 bases from V and 0 bases from J, with 8 bases between. The CDR3 loop is CASSGGISGNTIYF. CDR3 bases: TGCGCCAGCAGCGGAGGTATCTCTGGAAACACCATATATTTT. The complete variable domain, with remaining parts taken from reference TRBV5-1 and TRBJ1-3, reads KAGVTQTPRYLIKTRGQQVTLSCSPISGHRSVSWYQQTPGQGLQFLFEYFSETQRNKGNFPGRFSGRQFSNSRSEMNVSTLELGDSALYLCASSGGISGNTIYFGEGSWLTVV.

The CDR3 loop is CASSGDTHNEQFF. CDR3 DNA sequence: TGTGCCAGCAGTGGGGACACGCACAATGAGCAGTTCTTC. The V and J genes are TRBV2 and TRBJ2-1, with D perhaps TRBD1 (6 bases). The CDR3 runs 13 residues. CDR1 is SNHLY and CDR2 is FYNNEI in the germline V gene. The V and J ends lost 4 bases and 5 bases respectively, with 9 bases between them.

This clone was observed once. CDR3 DNA: TGTGCCAGCAGTTACTCCAAGTATCAGCCCCAGCATTTT. Amino acids: CASSYSKYQPQHF. The chain joins TRBV6-5 to TRBJ1-5; D is ambiguous. V lost 0 bases and J lost 5, with 5 bases in between. CDR1 is MNHEY and CDR2 is SVGAGI in the germline V gene. There are 13 residues in the CDR3.

This chain joins TRBV6-5 and TRBJ1-1; maybe TRBD1 (5 bases). The CDR3 has 14 amino acids. Germline CDR1 and CDR2: MNHEY and SVGAGI. The V and J ends lost 2 bases and 4 bases respectively, with 11 bases between them. For the CDR3, the DNA is TGTGCCAGCAGTTACAGGGGAATGGGCACTGAAGCTTTCTTT. Translation: CASSYRGMGTEAFF.

This clone appeared a single time. This chain connects TRBV28 to TRBJ2-5; possible D gene TRBD2, 5 bases. The germline V and J ends were trimmed by 6 bases and 5 bases, with 10 bases remaining between them. The germline V gene has CDR1 MDHEN and CDR2 SYDVKM. The CDR3 has 12 residues. The CDR3: CASSPSGETQYF. In DNA, the CDR3 is TGTGCCAGCAGCCCATCGGGGGAGACCCAGTACTTC.

This chain connects TRBV19 to TRBJ1-5; 7 positions match TRBD1. The CDR3 has 17 amino acids. Germline V gene sequence: CDR1 LNHDA, CDR2 SQIVND (reference sequence). V lost 3 bases to trimming and J lost 5 bases; unmatched junction nucleotides: 13. The CDR3 nucleotides are TGTGCCAGTAGTATTCTATATGGGGGAGGGGGCCATCAGCCCCAGCATTTT. It yields the protein CASSILYGGGGHQPQHF. The full variable domain, completed using reference TRBV19 and TRBJ1-5, is DGGITQSPKYLFRKEGQNVTLSCEQNLNHDAMYWYRQDPGQGLRLIYYSQIVNDFQKGDIAEGYSVSREKKESFPLTVTSAQKNPTAFYLCASSILYGGGGHQPQHFGDGTRLSIL.

The chain links TRBV24-1 to TRBJ1-2, with 7 bases identical to TRBD1. The CDR3 is 13 amino acids. Per germline, CDR1 KGHDR and CDR2 SFDVKD. V was pared by 7 bases and J by 6 bases, with 7 bases of the junction left unmatched. CDR3 protein: CATRQGVMDGYTF. The CDR3 DNA reads as TGTGCCACCAGGCAGGGGGTGATGGATGGCTACACCTTC.

CDR3 in amino acids: CASSQSAQFSSYNEQFF. The DNA for the CDR3 is TGTGCCAGCAGCCAATCGGCCCAATTCAGCTCCTACAATGAGCAGTTCTTC. This sequence joins TRBV16 and TRBJ2-1; the D is unclear. This CDR3 is 17 amino acids long. CDR1 and CDR2 (germline): KGHSY, FQNENV. Trimming stripped 0 bases from V and 0 bases from J, with 12 bases between. Using reference TRBV16 and TRBJ2-1 for the parts outside the CDR3, the full variable domain is GEEVAQTPKHLVRGEGQKAKLYCAPIKGHSYVFWYQQVLKNEFKFLISFQNENVFDETGMPKERFSAKCLPNSPCSLEIQATKLEDSAVYFCASSQSAQFSSYNEQFFGPGTRLTVL.

The chain links TRBV7-9 to TRBJ2-4, with D possibly TRBD1 on 6 matching bases. V was clipped by 6 bases and J by 7 bases, with 16 bases between them. CDR1 is SEHNR, CDR2 FQNEAQ, per germline (reference sequence). The CDR3 totals 14 residues. The DNA of the CDR3 is TGTGCCAGCAGTTTACAGGGTGAAGTGAACATTCAGTACTTC. Protein: CASSLQGEVNIQYF.

The rearrangement joins TRBV7-2 to TRBJ2-2; tentative D call: TRBD2 (5 bases). V was trimmed by 8 bases and J by 4 bases, leaving 14 bases between them. The CDR3 is 14 residues long. The germline V gene encodes CDR1 SGHTA and CDR2 FQGNSA. The CDR3 DNA is TGTGCCAGCGCGTGGGCGGGTGGCACCGGGGAGCTGTTTTTT. Encoded protein: CASAWAGGTGELFF.

This chain connects TRBV4-2 to TRBJ1-1; no reliable D call. Germline V gives CDR1 LGHNA, CDR2 YNFKEQ. The CDR3 totals 14 residues. Trimming removed 0 bases at V and 3 bases at J, with 8 bases between. DNA for the CDR3: TGTGCCAGCAGCCAAGATGTGCGGGACACTGAAGCTTTCTTT. The encoded protein is CASSQDVRDTEAFF.

This clone was seen a single time. The chain joins TRBV4-1 to TRBJ2-1; the match to TRBD2 covers 16 bases. The CDR3 is 19 residues long. The V and J ends lost 4 bases and 2 bases, in that order; junction bases with no gene match: 8. Looked up from germline, CDR1 is MGHRA and CDR2 is YSYEKL. CDR3 region: CASSPGPGTSGGAYNEQFF. The CDR3 bases are TGCGCCAGCAGCCCTGGTCCCGGGACTAGCGGGGGGGCCTACAATGAGCAGTTCTTC.

The V gene is TRBV7-9, the J gene TRBJ2-7; 9 bases are a match to TRBD1. The germline V gene encodes CDR1 SEHNR and CDR2 FQNEAQ (reference sequence). This CDR3 comprises 14 residues. V shed 5 bases, J shed 4 bases, and the junction held 6 bases outside the gene matches. The CDR3 spells CASSRQGVGYEQYF. In DNA form, the CDR3 reads TGTGCCAGCAGCAGACAGGGGGTAGGATACGAGCAGTACTTC.

The V and J genes are TRBV4-3 and TRBJ2-1; tentatively, D is TRBD1 (6 bases). The CDR3 has 15 amino acids. Germline lookup yields CDR1 LGHNA and CDR2 YSLEER. Trimming took 1 base from V and 2 from J, leaving 9 bases between them. This CDR3 is CASSQGEGAYNEQFF. The CDR3 region has the DNA TGCGCCAGCAGCCAAGGTGAGGGGGCCTACAATGAGCAGTTCTTC.

This chain joins TRBV11-2 and TRBJ1-4; possible D gene TRBD1, 6 bases. Trimming took off 4 bases at V and 6 bases at J, with 15 bases between the two ends. The CDR3 contains 15 residues. The germline V gene has CDR1 SGHAT and CDR2 FQNNGV. The CDR3 protein is CASSSDGGGYEKLFF. DNA for the CDR3: TGTGCCAGCAGCTCCGACGGGGGGGGCTATGAAAAACTGTTTTTT.

The chain joins TRBV29-1 to TRBJ2-7, with 7 nucleotides matching TRBD1. V dropped 7 bases and J dropped 6; count of bases not matched to a gene: 12. The CDR3 length is 13 residues. Germline CDR1 SQVTM, CDR2 ANQGSEA. CDR3: CSAYERTGTEQYF. DNA of the CDR3: TGCAGCGCCTATGAAAGGACAGGAACCGAGCAGTACTTC.

The V call is TRBV9, the J call TRBJ2-7, with TRBD2 matching 9 bases. Germline trimming cut 4 bases from V and 0 bases from J; bases unmatched to any gene: 5. Germline CDR1 SGDLS, CDR2 YYNGEE. CDR3 size: 15 residues. CDR3 nucleotides: TGTGCCAGCAGCCCCCAGACTAGCGGCTCCTACGAGCAGTACTTC. Translating gives CASSPQTSGSYEQYF.

The chain has TRBV6-1 and TRBJ1-3; D is undetermined. The length of the CDR3 is 15 residues. Germline lookup yields CDR1 MNHNS and CDR2 SASEGT. The ends were cut back, 1 base at V and 0 bases at J, with 7 bases in the middle. The CDR3 sequence: CASSEEASSGNTIYF. CDR3 nucleotides: TGTGCCAGCAGTGAAGAGGCCTCCTCTGGAAACACCATATATTTT.

The gene calls are TRBV28 and TRBJ1-4; D is unresolved. This CDR3 has 16 amino acids. Germline-derived CDR1 and CDR2 are MDHEN and SYDVKM. V dropped 5 bases and J dropped 7 bases, with 20 bases sitting between them. In nucleotides, the CDR3 is TGTGCCAGCAGTCCCCGGGGTCGGGGTCGAGGTGAAAAACTGTTTTTT. Protein sequence: CASSPRGRGRGEKLFF. The whole variable domain, remainder taken from reference TRBV28 and TRBJ1-4, is DVKVTQSSRYLVKRTGEKVFLECVQDMDHENMFWYRQDPGLGLRLIYFSYDVKMKEKGDIPEGYSVSREKKERFSLILESASTNQTSMYLCASSPRGRGRGEKLFFGSGTQLSVL.

This chain uses TRBV6-1 with TRBJ1-2, with TRBD1 as a possible D gene (5 bases). The ends were cut back, 0 bases at V and 4 bases at J, with 9 bases in the middle. Per the germline V gene, CDR1 is MNHNS and CDR2 is SASEGT. There are 14 residues in the CDR3. The CDR3 DNA sequence: TGTGCCAGCAGTGAAGCTGGGGGTCGCTATGGCTACACCTTC. Protein: CASSEAGGRYGYTF.